The source of this T cell receptor (beta chain) is a study of response to subunit inactivated influenza vaccine. This CDR3 has 16 residues. Germline V gives CDR1 SGHRS, CDR2 YFSETQ. V was pared by 3 bases and J by 2 bases, with 16 bases between. TCRdb used MiXCR to reprocess the RT-PCR reads, holding one entry per CDR3 protein. The sample consists of 630,000 or so distinct CDR3 sequences, 15% to 17% of them appearing once. This clonotype was observed at least ten times. The chain uses TRBV5-1 and TRBJ2-3; D might be TRBD1 (5 bases). The source is a man aged 50 to 59 who received an inactivated influenza vaccine. This specimen was PBMCs from blood, taken 12 days after vaccination. The CDR3 DNA is TGCGCCAGCAGCTGGAGTGGCGGCAGGGTCACAGATACGCAGTATTTT. As protein: CASSWSGGRVTDTQYF.